This T cell receptor (beta chain) was found in a study of cytomegalovirus exposure and HLA in healthy donors. PCR involved 60 Vbeta and 13 Jbeta primers. TCRdb keeps only in-frame clones here, not all; method: immunoSEQ multiplex PCR. The profile shows approximately 150,000 clones, about four fifths of them singletons. Germline CDR1 and CDR2: SEHNR and FQNEAQ (reference sequence). Trimming took off 5 bases at V and 5 bases at J, with 10 bases between the two ends. This CDR3 is built from 12 residues. As for this clone: Its specificity is not known.

Study outcomes and limitations: Exclusion applied to some V segments, including TRBV6-2 and TRBV6-3, as they were indistinguishable. In an earlier analysis, productive rearrangement rates for most beta V segments clustered near 87% or 30%.

This TCR was recovered from a man aged 18-30 years in good health and CMV-seropositive. The material sequenced was PBMCs. The chain carries TRBV7-9 and TRBJ2-7; the D is unclear. The CDR3 coding sequence is TGTGCCAGCAGCCCCCTGAGCCACGAGCAGTACTTC. Its translation: CASSPLSHEQYF.